This T cell receptor beta chain was identified in a study of regulatory T cells in long-lasting Graves disease. Through Arm-PCR of CDR3 regions and iRepertoire HTBI primers, TCR beta libraries were built. TCRdb re-derived calls from the multiplex PCR reads in MiXCR, one entry per CDR3 protein. Here the sample spans 350,000 to 550,000 distinct CDR3 sequences, approximately 16% being singletons. There are a few counts of this clonotype. Time point indicated: newly diagnosed GD, antithyroid drugs for less than 3 months. There was RNA extracted from PBMCs, and the TCR library was made from it. The germline V gene has CDR1 KGHSH and CDR2 LQKENI. This CDR3 contains 15 residues. V was pared by 2 bases and J by 3 bases, with 3 bases of the junction left unmatched. Another study also made use of these data, one on T cells in Graves' hyperthyroidism and ophthalmopathy.

The rearrangement joins TRBV18 to TRBJ2-1, with TRBD2 identical over 8 bases. This receptor was obtained from a woman aged 18-30 years with Graves disease. The specimen was peripheral blood mononuclear cells (PBMCs), collected at new diagnosis, from a patient treated with antithyroid drugs. As DNA, the CDR3 is TGTGCCAGCTCACCAACGGGAGGGGACTACAATGAGCAGTTCTTC. Translated, it gives CASSPTGGDYNEQFF. Together with reference TRBV18 and TRBJ2-1, the CDR3 gives the full variable domain: NAGVMQNPRHLVRRRGQEARLRCSPMKGHSHVYWYRQLPEEGLKFMVYLQKENIIDESGMPKERFSAEFPKEGPSILRIQQVVRGDSAAYFCASSPTGGDYNEQFFGPGTRLTVL.